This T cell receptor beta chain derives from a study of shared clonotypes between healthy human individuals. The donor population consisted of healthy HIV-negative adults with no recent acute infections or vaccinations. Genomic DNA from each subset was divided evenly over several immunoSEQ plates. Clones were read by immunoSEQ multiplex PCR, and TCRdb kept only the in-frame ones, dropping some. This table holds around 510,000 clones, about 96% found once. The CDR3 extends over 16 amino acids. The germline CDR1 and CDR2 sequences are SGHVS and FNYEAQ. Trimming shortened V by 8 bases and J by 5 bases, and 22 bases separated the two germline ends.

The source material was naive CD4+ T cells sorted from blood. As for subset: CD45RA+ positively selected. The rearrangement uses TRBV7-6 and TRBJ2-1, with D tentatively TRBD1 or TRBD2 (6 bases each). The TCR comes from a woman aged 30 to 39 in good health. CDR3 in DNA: TGTGCCAGCGGCCTCCCTGGTAGGGGGGATCACAATGAGCAGTTCTTC. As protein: CASGLPGRGDHNEQFF.